This T cell receptor (beta chain) originates from a study of T cells after yellow fever vaccination. V lost 4 bases to trimming and J lost 0 bases; unmatched junction nucleotides: 2. CDR3 length equals 15 residues. In germline, CDR1 is MNHEY, CDR2 SVGAGI. Whole-study findings and limits: Contaminants from the bulk population, in the form of abundant clonotypes, could be found in FACS-sorted repertoires.

This clonotype was detected many times. Its antigen is not known. TCRdb called the 5' RACE reads again in MiXCR, with one record for every CDR3 protein. Of a few hundred thousand distinct CDR3 sequences listed, 5.2% are singletons. The receptor was isolated from a man between 18 and 35 years old who received the YFV17D yellow fever vaccine. The source was CD4+ T cells sorted from PBMCs, collected on the day of the yellow fever booster vaccination. The chain couples TRBV6-5 to TRBJ1-4; 7 bases align to TRBD1. The DNA of the CDR3 is TGTGCCAGCAGTTTAGGGGGCGCAACTAATGAAAAACTGTTTTTT. Encoded protein: CASSLGGATNEKLFF.